Each of the 5 T cell receptor beta chains below was sequenced from the same sample in a study of blood T cells in healthy people across ages. Then a second PCR, running roughly 6 to 12 cycles, was carried out with a sample-barcoded 5' primer and a J-beta primer mix. TCRdb re-analysed the 5' RACE reads in MiXCR, keeping a single row per CDR3 protein. Among about 730,000 distinct CDR3 sequences listed, roughly 44% were seen once. The sequencing sample was made of blood. These receptor sequences come from a woman aged 55-69 years in good health.

The chain couples TRBV9 to TRBJ2-1, with D maybe TRBD2 (6 bases). The CDR3 spans 14 residues. Germline V lookup: CDR1 SGDLS, CDR2 YYNGEE. V lost 0 bases to trimming and J lost 6 bases, with 10 bases between them. The CDR3: CASSVAGVGNEQFF. The CDR3 nucleotides read TGTGCCAGCAGCGTAGCGGGAGTGGGCAATGAGCAGTTCTTC. The variable domain in full, with the rest retrieved from reference TRBV9 and TRBJ2-1, is DSGVTQTPKHLITATGQRVTLRCSPRSGDLSVYWYQQSLDQGLQFLIQYYNGEERAKGNILERFSAQQFPDLHSELNLSSLELGDSALYFCASSVAGVGNEQFFGPGTRLTVL.

V and J are TRBV5-1 and TRBJ1-1; D is unclear. Germline-derived CDR1 and CDR2 are SGHRS and YFSETQ. Trimming removed 5 bases at V and 1 base at J, with 12 bases between. CDR3 length: 14 amino acids. CDR3 sequence reads: CASRSRWENTEAFF. CDR3 DNA sequence: TGCGCCAGCAGATCAAGGTGGGAGAACACTGAAGCTTTCTTT.

This clonotype appeared a single time. The CDR3 sequence is CAIRTSGNTDTQYF. The CDR3 coding sequence is TGTGCCATCAGAACTAGCGGGAATACAGATACGCAGTATTTT. V usage is TRBV10-3 and J usage is TRBJ2-3; TRBD2 matches 10 bases. From germline, CDR1 is ENHRY and CDR2 SYGVKD. CDR3 length equals 14 residues. The V and J ends lost 6 bases and 3 bases, in that order; junction bases with no gene match: 3.

The V gene is TRBV5-1, the J gene TRBJ2-4; D ambiguous. The J call may be wrong; the DNA end is better matched by TRBJ2-7. CDR1 SGHRS and CDR2 YFSETQ come from the germline V gene. This CDR3 comprises 12 residues. CDR3 coding DNA: TGCGCCAGCAGCCCCCACTCAAACGAGCAGTACTTC. Encoded protein: CASSPHSNEQYF.

CDR3 nucleotide sequence: TGTGCCAGCAGTTACTCGATAGAAGCTTTCTTT. The encoded protein is CASSYSIEAFF. This chain joins TRBV6-2 or TRBV6-3 and TRBJ1-1; no clear D gene. This CDR3 is 11 amino acids long. The germline V and J ends were trimmed by 0 bases and 8 bases, with 4 bases remaining between them. CDR1 is MNHEY and CDR2 is SVGEGT in the germline V gene.